This T cell receptor (beta chain) was obtained from a study of T cell changes during pregnancy in multiple sclerosis (dated by TCRdb to the late 2010s). About the study as a whole: Changes in the T cell repertoire over the course of pregnancy were examined in this study in women with multiple sclerosis.

Of note for this clone: Its antigen remains unidentified. One base away there is no much larger clone; base qualities are not given.

Library construction relied on the immunoSEQ multiplex PCR assay. Not all clones reach the TCRdb copy of this immuneACCESS table, which keeps in-frame sequences only. Checked studies attribute under half of the gap to unresolved V genes and leave the rest unexplained. In all, the sample holds around 51,000 clones, and around 94% of those were seen once. About 0.56% of the sample is taken by the ten largest. The sequence derives from a female donor with multiple sclerosis, enrolled in a pregnancy study. The input for sequencing was CD4+ T cells from peripheral blood mononuclear cells, taken in the second trimester of pregnancy.

The CDR3 sequence is CASSKTGRTGELFF. The sequenced DNA is TGTGCCAGCAGTAAGACAGGGAGGACCGGGGAGCTGTTTTTT. The chain joins TRBV7-2 to TRBJ2-2; the D gene is perhaps TRBD1, from 7 matching bases. The trim is 6 bases for V and 5 bases for J, with a gap of 13 bases between the germline ends. CDR3 length: 14 amino acids, cysteine to phenylalanine. Only the CDR3 region is kept as DNA, spanning 42 bases read in frame from base 1. CDR1 and CDR2 were assigned from the germline V gene as SGHTA and FQGNSA.